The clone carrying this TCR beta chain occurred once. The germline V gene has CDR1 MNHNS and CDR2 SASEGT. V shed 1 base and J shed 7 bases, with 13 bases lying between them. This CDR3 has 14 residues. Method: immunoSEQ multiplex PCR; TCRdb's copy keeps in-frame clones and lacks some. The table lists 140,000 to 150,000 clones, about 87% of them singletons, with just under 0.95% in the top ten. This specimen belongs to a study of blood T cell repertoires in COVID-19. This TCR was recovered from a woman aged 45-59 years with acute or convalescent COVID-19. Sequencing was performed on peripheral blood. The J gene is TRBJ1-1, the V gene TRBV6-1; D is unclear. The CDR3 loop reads CASSEDSGRNEAFF. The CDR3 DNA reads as TGTGCCAGCAGTGAAGATAGTGGGAGGAATGAAGCTTTCTTT.